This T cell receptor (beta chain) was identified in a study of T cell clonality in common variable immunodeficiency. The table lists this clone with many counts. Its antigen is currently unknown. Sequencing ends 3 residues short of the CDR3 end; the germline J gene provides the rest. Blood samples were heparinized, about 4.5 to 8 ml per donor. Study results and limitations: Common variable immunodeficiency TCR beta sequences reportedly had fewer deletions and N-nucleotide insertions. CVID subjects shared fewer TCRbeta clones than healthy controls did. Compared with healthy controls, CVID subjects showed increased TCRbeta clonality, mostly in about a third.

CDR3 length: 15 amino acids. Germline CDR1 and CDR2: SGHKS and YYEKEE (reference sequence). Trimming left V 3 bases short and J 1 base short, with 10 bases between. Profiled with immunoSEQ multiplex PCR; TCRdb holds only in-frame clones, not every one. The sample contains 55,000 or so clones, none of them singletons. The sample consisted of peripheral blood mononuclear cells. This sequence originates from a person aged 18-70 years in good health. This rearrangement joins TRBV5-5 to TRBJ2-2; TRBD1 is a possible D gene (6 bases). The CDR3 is CASSSQTGNTGELFF. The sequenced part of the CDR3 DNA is TGTGCCAGCAGCTCCCAGACAGGGAACACCGGGGAG.